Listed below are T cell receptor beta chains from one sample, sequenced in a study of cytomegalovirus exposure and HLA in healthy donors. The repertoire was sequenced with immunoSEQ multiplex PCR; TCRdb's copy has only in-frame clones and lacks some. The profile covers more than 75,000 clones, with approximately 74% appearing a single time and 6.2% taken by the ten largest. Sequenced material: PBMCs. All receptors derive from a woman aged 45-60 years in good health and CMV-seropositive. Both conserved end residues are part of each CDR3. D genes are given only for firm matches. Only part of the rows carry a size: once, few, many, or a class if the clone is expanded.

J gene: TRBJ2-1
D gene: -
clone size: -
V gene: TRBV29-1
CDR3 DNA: TGCAGCGTTGGTAGCGTCTCCTACAATGAGCAGTTCTTC
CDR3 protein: CSVGSVSYNEQFF

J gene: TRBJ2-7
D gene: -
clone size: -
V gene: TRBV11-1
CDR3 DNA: TGTGCCAGCAGCTTACCGTCGGGCTACGAGCAGTACTTC
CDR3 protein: CASSLPSGYEQYF

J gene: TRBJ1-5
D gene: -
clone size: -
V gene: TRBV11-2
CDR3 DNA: TGTGCCAGCAGATCCACAGGGCCCCAGCATTTT
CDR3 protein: CASRSTGPQHF

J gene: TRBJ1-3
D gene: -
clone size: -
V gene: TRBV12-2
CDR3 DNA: TGTGCAAGTCACGACGGGGAGGGTGTAGCTGGAAACACCATATATTTT
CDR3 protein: CASHDGEGVAGNTIYF

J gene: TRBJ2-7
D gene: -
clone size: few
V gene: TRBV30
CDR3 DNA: TGTGCCTGGAGTGTAATATTTGCCTACGAGCAGTACTTC
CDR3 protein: CAWSVIFAYEQYF

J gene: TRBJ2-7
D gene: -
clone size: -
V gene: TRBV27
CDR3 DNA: TGTGCCAGCAGTTGGGCGGGCGACCTAACCTACGAGCAGTACTTC
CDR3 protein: CASSWAGDLTYEQYF

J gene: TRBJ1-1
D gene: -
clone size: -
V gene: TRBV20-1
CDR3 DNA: TGCAGTGTCCCTATTAACACTGAAGCTTTCTTT
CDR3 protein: CSVPINTEAFF

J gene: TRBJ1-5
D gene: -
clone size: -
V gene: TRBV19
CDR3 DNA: TGTGCCAGTAGGAGAGTTGAGAGAGGGAGTCAGCCCCAGCATTTT
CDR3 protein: CASRRVERGSQPQHF

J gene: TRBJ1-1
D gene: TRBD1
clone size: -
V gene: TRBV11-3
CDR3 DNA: TGTGCCAGCAGCTCCGGGCCTCTGAGGGGACAGAAAATGAACACTGAAGCTTTCTTT
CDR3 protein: CASSSGPLRGQKMNTEAFF

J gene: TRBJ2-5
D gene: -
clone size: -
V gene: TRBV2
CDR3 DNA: TGTGCCAGCAGTGACGGACATCCCCAAGAGACCCAGTACTTC
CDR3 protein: CASSDGHPQETQYF

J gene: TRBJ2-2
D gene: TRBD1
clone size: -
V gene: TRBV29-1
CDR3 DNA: TGCAGCGTAGACAGGGCGAACACCGGGGAGCTGTTTTTT
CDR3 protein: CSVDRANTGELFF

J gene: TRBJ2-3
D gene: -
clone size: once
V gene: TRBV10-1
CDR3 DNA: TGCGCCAGCAGTGAGTCTGGAGCCACGGGAGATACGCAGTATTTT
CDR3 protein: CASSESGATGDTQYF

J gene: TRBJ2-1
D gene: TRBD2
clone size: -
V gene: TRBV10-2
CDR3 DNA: TGCGCCAGCAGCCACATAGCGGGAGGCTACAATGAGCAGTTCTTC
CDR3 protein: CASSHIAGGYNEQFF

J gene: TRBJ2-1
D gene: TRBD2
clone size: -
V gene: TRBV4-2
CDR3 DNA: TGTGCCAGCAGCCAAGGGGAGGCCGGGACTAGAGGCACTGAGCAGTTCTTC
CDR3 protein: CASSQGEAGTRGTEQFF

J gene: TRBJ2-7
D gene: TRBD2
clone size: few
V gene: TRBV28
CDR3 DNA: TGTGCCAGCAGTTTGACTAGCGGGTTTACCTACGAGCAGTACTTC
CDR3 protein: CASSLTSGFTYEQYF

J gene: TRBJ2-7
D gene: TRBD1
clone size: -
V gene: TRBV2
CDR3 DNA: TGTGCCAGCCTAAGAGGGACAGGGCTCGACGAGCAGTACTTC
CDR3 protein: CASLRGTGLDEQYF

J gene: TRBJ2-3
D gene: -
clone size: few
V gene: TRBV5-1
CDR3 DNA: TGCGCCAGCAGCTTGGCCGTGCGAGATACGCAGTATTTT
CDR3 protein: CASSLAVRDTQYF

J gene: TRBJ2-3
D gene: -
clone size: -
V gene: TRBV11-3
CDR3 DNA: TGTGCCAGCAGCTCCACGGCCGAGGACAGATCTACGCAGTATTTT
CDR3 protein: CASSSTAEDRSTQYF

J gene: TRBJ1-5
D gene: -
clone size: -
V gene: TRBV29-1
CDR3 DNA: TGCAGCGTTCTAGAGGGTATAGGTCAGCCCCAGCATTTT
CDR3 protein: CSVLEGIGQPQHF

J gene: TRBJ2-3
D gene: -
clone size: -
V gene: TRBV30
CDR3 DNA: TGTGCCTGGAGTTCTGGCAGGGGCACAGATACGCAGTATTTT
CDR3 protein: CAWSSGRGTDTQYF

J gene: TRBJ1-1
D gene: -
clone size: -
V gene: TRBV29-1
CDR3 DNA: TGCAGCGTTGGGGCGGGGACTGAAGCTTTCTTT
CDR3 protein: CSVGAGTEAFF

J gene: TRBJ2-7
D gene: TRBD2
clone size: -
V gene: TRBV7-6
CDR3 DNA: TGTGCCAGCAGCTTAGGACAGCGGGACTACGAGCAGTACTTC
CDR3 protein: CASSLGQRDYEQYF

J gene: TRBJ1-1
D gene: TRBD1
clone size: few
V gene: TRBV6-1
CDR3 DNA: TGTGCCAGCAGTGAAGCAGGGGGCTACACTGAAGCTTTCTTT
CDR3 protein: CASSEAGGYTEAFF

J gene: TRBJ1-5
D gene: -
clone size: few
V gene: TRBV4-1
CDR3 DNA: TGCGCCAGCAGCCGACAGCTGAATCAGCCCCAGCATTTT
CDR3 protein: CASSRQLNQPQHF

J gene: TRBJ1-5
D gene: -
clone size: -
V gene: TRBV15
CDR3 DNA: TGTGCCACCAGCAGCGACCCAGGGGGCAATCAGCCCCAGCATTTT
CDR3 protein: CATSSDPGGNQPQHF

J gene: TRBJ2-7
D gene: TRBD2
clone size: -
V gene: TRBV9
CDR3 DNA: TGTGCCAGCAGCCTGGGCACTAGCGGTTTCTACGAGCAGTACTTC
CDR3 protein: CASSLGTSGFYEQYF

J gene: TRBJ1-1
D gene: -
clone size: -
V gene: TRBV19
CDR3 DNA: TGTGCCAGCCGAACTCCGATGAACACTGAAGCTTTCTTT
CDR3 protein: CASRTPMNTEAFF

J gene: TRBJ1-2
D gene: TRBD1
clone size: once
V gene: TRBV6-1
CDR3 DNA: TGTGCCAGCAGTGAAAGGGGGATGGGGACAGGGCATACCGACTATGGCTACACCTTC
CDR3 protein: CASSERGMGTGHTDYGYTF

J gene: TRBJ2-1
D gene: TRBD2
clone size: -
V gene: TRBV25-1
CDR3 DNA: TGTGCCAGCAGTGATTTGGGACTAGCGGGAGAGGGCAATGAGCAGTTCTTC
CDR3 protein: CASSDLGLAGEGNEQFF

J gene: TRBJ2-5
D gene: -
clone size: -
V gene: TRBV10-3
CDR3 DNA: TGTGCCACCCGAGACCGGCGGGAGACCCAGTACTTC
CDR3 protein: CATRDRRETQYF

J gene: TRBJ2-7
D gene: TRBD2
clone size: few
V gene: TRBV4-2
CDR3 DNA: TGTGCCAGCAGCCAAGATTACCCGGGAGGAAGCTACGAGCAGTACTTC
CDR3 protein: CASSQDYPGGSYEQYF

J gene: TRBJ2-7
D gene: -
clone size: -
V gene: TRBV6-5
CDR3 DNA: TGTGCCAGCAGTTACGACAGAAAGTCATACGAGCAGTACTTC
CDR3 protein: CASSYDRKSYEQYF

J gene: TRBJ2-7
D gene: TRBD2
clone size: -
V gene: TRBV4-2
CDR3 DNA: TGTGCCAGCAGCCAAGTCGAGCGGGAACCCTACGAGCAGTACTTC
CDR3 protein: CASSQVEREPYEQYF

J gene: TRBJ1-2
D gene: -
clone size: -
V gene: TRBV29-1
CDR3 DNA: TGCAGCACTGGAGGGTATGGGAATGATGGCTACACCTTC
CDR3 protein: CSTGGYGNDGYTF

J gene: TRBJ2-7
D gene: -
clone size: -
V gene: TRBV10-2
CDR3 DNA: TGCGCCAGCAGTGAATACAGCTACTACGAGCAGTACTTC
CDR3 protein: CASSEYSYYEQYF

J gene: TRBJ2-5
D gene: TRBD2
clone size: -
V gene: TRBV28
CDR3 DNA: TGTGCCAGCAGTTCAGTAACGGGACTAGCGGGAGGGATCCAAGAGACCCAGTACTTC
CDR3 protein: CASSSVTGLAGGIQETQYF

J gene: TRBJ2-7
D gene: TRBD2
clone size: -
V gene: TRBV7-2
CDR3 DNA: TGTGCCAGCAGCTTAGGGGCTAGCGGGACCTACGAGCAGTACTTC
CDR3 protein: CASSLGASGTYEQYF

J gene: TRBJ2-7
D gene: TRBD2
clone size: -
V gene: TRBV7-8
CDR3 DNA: TGTGCCAGCAGCTTTAGGGACTATCGGGTGCAGTACTTC
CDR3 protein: CASSFRDYRVQYF

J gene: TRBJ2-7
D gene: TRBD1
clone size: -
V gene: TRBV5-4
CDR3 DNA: TGTGCCAGCAACCCATCAGGGGGAGTGGTCAACGAGCAGTACTTC
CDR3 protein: CASNPSGGVVNEQYF

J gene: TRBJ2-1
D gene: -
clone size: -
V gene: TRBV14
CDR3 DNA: TGTGCCAGCAGCCACAGTTTAGGGCTAGCATCCCACAATGAGCAGTTCTTC
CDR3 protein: CASSHSLGLASHNEQFF

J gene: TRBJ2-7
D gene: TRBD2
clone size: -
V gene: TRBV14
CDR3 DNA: TGTGCCAGCAGCCAAGATAGGTGGGAGGGAGGTTACGAGCAGTACTTC
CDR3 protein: CASSQDRWEGGYEQYF

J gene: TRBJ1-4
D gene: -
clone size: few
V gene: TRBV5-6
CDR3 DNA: TGTGCCAGCAGCGACAGGATTGCAACTAATGAAAAACTGTTTTTT
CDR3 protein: CASSDRIATNEKLFF

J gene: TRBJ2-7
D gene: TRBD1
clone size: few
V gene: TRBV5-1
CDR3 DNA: TGCGCCAGCAGCCGGACGGGACAGACCTACGAGCAGTACTTC
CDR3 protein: CASSRTGQTYEQYF